This T cell receptor beta chain was observed in a study of regulatory T cells in long-lasting Graves disease. The study, taken as a whole, reports: Researchers examined only peripheral blood and not thyroid tissue.

Trimming shortened V by 3 bases and J by 5 bases, and 34 bases separated the two germline ends. Germline V gives CDR1 DFQATT, CDR2 SNEGSKA (reference sequence). The length of the CDR3 is 20 residues. In its sample, this clonotype was seen many times. Its antigen is not identified. This sample's time point: newly diagnosed GD, antithyroid drugs for less than 3 months. PBMC-extracted RNA yielded the TCR library. Arm-PCR of CDR3 regions with iRepertoire HTBI primers generated TCR beta libraries. Via MiXCR, TCRdb re-called the multiplex PCR reads, giving one row per CDR3 protein. The repertoire holds roughly 500,000 distinct CDR3 sequences, with roughly 12% as singletons. This sample was shared with a second study, whose subject was T cells in Graves' hyperthyroidism and ophthalmopathy. As that study records: First-round RT-PCR of the TCR CDR3 relied on the HTBI primer set.

The sequence was obtained from a man between 25 and 39 years old with Graves disease. The V gene is TRBV20-1, the J gene TRBJ1-1; D is possibly TRBD1 (5 bases). The specimen comprised peripheral blood mononuclear cells (PBMCs), sampled at new diagnosis, from a patient treated with antithyroid drugs. CDR3 coding DNA: TGCAGTGCTAGTAACGTGAAATCGGGGACCTCGGTAGGTTGGGGTACTGAAGCTTTCTTT. Translating gives CSASNVKSGTSVGWGTEAFF.